This T cell receptor beta chain is from a study of cytomegalovirus exposure and HLA in healthy donors. Study-wide points: Despite most TCR sequences being rare, some public TCRs occurred in many donors. There were under 200 TCR beta chains listed as cytomegalovirus-associated. In vitro testing confirmed a few CMV-associated chains as specific for CMV antigens.

Germline CDR1 reads SGHTA; CDR2 reads FQGNSA. This CDR3 comprises 14 residues. Trimming shortened V by 6 bases and J by 1 base, and 9 bases separated the two germline ends. PCR amplification relied on 60 Vbeta primers (plus 13 Jbeta primers). TCRdb's table, derived via immunoSEQ multiplex PCR, lists solely in-frame clones and lacks some. The repertoire table contains 68,000 or so clones. On this clone: Its specificity is not known.

The chain has TRBV7-2 and TRBJ2-2; D is possibly TRBD1 (6 bases). The clonotype originates from a female donor in good health and CMV-seropositive. The sample taken for sequencing was PBMCs. CDR3 loop: CASSSQGNTGELFF. DNA for the CDR3: TGTGCCAGCAGTTCACAGGGGAACACCGGGGAGCTGTTTTTT. Supplemented by reference TRBV7-2 and TRBJ2-2, the full variable domain reads GAGVSQSPSNKVTEKGKDVELRCDPISGHTALYWYRQSLGQGLEFLIYFQGNSAPDKSGLPSDRFSAERTGGSVSTLTIQRTQQEDSAVYLCASSSQGNTGELFFGEGSRLTVL.